The clone carrying this T cell receptor (beta chain) has only a few counts. As yet, its antigen is unknown. This sample was included in a study of blood T cells in healthy people across ages. General study findings and limits: Observed TCR beta diversity per million T cells went down as age went up. This fall followed a roughly linear course with age. There were more naive CD4+ cells and higher diversity in long-lived donors than in aged donors.

Alongside a J-beta primer mix, a sample-barcoded 5' primer served in a second PCR lasting roughly 7 to 12 cycles. All cDNA molecules were each tagged by a template-switch adaptor with 12 random nucleotides. TCRdb processed the 5' RACE reads anew with MiXCR; each CDR3 protein has one entry. Counted here are approximately 1.5 million distinct CDR3 sequences, roughly 43% occurring once; the ten biggest clones make up more than 4%. Per the germline V gene, CDR1 is SGHRS and CDR2 is YFSETQ. V was pared by 4 bases and J by 2 bases, with 5 bases of the junction left unmatched. The CDR3 has 15 amino acids. Source material: blood. The receptor was derived from a woman between 18 and 29 years old in good health. The chain couples TRBV5-1 to TRBJ2-7; 11 positions agree with TRBD2. The CDR3 sequence: CASSTATSGTYEQYF. CDR3 bases: TGCGCCAGCAGCACGGCGACTAGCGGGACCTACGAGCAGTACTTC.